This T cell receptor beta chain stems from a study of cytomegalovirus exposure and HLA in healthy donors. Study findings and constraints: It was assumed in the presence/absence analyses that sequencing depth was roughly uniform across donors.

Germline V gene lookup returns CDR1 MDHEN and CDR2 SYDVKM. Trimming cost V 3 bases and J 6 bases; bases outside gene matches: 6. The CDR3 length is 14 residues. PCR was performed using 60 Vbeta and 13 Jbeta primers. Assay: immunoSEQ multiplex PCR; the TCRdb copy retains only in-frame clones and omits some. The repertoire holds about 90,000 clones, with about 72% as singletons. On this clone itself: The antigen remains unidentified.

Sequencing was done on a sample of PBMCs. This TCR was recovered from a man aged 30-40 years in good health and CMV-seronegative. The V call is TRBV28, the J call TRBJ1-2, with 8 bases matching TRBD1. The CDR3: CASSLGRGPDGYTF. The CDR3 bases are TGTGCCAGCAGTTTGGGCAGGGGGCCTGATGGCTACACCTTC.